Reported below is one TCR beta chain. What it recognizes is unknown. The germline V gene encodes CDR1 ENHRY and CDR2 SYGVKD. This CDR3 is built from 18 residues. The V and J ends lost 6 bases and 0 bases, in that order; junction bases with no gene match: 13. Reverse transcription of approximately 0.55 ug total RNA with a constant-region primer produced TCR beta cDNA. Construction of TCR beta libraries relied on three successive nested multiplex PCR rounds employing slightly modified ARM-PCR. The first two PCR rounds used TRBV1-TRBV30 forward primers with a C-beta reverse primer, nine to eleven cycles each. TCRdb passed the multiplex PCR reads through MiXCR, listing each CDR3 protein once. The sample carries 200,000 or so distinct CDR3 sequences, roughly 61% recorded once. This entry belongs to a study of tumor-infiltrating lymphocytes in primary liver carcinoma. Whole-study context: The patient group consisted of men and women aged 30 to 69 years. Study-wide findings and caveats: Without sorting, CD4+ versus CD8+ T cell repertoires were not compared. Tumors had a significantly higher top-250-clone fraction than blood (p = 0.039).

For blood RNA, unsorted whole blood served as the source, and germline DNA was extracted too. The source of this sequence is a woman aged 60-75 years with primary liver carcinoma and hepatitis B virus infection. Sequenced sample: peripheral blood. The chain employs TRBV10-3 and TRBJ1-5, with TRBD1 matching over 8 bases. The CDR3, as DNA: TGTGCCATCAGCGAGGAACGGACAGGGCTCTATAGCAATCAGCCCCAGCATTTT. Translating it yields CAISEERTGLYSNQPQHF.